Sequencing of this TCR beta chain was carried out in a study of CD8+ T cells in alopecia areata. Background on the study: Those treated were given oral tofacitinib at 5 to 10 mg twice daily.

The CDR3 has 12 amino acids. V shed 10 bases, J shed 2 bases, and the junction held 4 bases outside the gene matches. Germline assignment: CDR1 ENHRY and CDR2 SYGVKD. After isolation, RNA underwent reverse transcription to generate cDNA as the sequencing template. Measured with immunoSEQ multiplex PCR; TCRdb has only the in-frame clones, and not every one. The sample lists around 190,000 clones, roughly 60% occurring once. The treatment here: oral pan-JAK inhibitor, 5-10 mg twice daily. Notes on the study in general: For patients receiving tofacitinib, scalp clonality and expanded CD8+ clones among the top 100 significantly decreased. Clonality was higher in lesional than normal scalp, especially in alopecia totalis/universalis.

This clone appeared a few times. Its antigen is undetermined. Material: CD4+ T cells sorted from blood, obtained at week 24, from a patient treated with tofacitinib. The rearrangement uses TRBV10-3 and TRBJ2-5; 7 bases agree with TRBD2. This receptor was identified in a human donor with alopecia areata. CDR3 in amino acids: CATGRPQETQYF. The CDR3 nucleotides are TGTGCCACCGGGAGGCCACAAGAGACCCAGTACTTC.